These 32 T cell receptor beta chains share one sample of origin, sequenced in a study of CD8 T cells in ankylosing spondylitis. TCRdb independently ran MiXCR on the 5' RACE reads; one entry per CDR3 protein. The repertoire holds about 750,000 distinct CDR3 sequences, with roughly 20% as singletons. These receptors have no identified antigens. Findings and caveats of the study: What seemed typical of ankylosing spondylitis blood was a TCR beta motif built from roughly 8 highly homologous variants.

Sequencing input: blood, either unsorted or a sorted T cell fraction (not recorded which). These receptor sequences come from a male donor with ankylosing spondylitis.

This chain uses TRBV6-1 with TRBJ2-1, with D perhaps being TRBD1 or TRBD2 (8 bases each). V lost 10 bases and J 7 bases, leaving 20 bases between the germline ends. CDR1 is MNHNS, CDR2 SASEGT, per germline. The CDR3 loop spans 14 amino acids. As DNA, the CDR3 is TGTGCCACCCAGGGGGCGGGAGGTACAAATGAGCAGTTCTTC. It yields the protein CATQGAGGTNEQFF.

This clonotype was recorded a few times. V gene TRBV7-2 combines with J gene TRBJ2-5; perhaps TRBD2 as D (6 bases). CDR1 is SGHTA and CDR2 is FQGNSA in the germline V gene. Trimming took off 5 bases at V and 4 bases at J, with 17 bases between the two ends. The CDR3 loop spans 15 amino acids. The CDR3 loop is CASSPSLGGAETQYF. The CDR3 DNA reads as TGTGCCAGCAGCCCTAGCTTAGGAGGGGCAGAGACCCAGTACTTC.

The gene calls are TRBV20-1 and TRBJ1-1; 8 bases align to TRBD1. This CDR3 contains 13 residues. J was trimmed by 6 bases and V by 3 bases; bases with no gene match: 6. CDR1 is DFQATT, CDR2 SNEGSKA, per germline (reference sequence). The CDR3 is CSARSRGRAEAFF. DNA of the CDR3: TGCAGTGCTAGGTCCAGGGGGCGGGCTGAAGCTTTCTTT.

The CDR3 loop is CASSDEPPQRGTQYF. In nucleotides, the CDR3 is TGTGCCAGCAGTGATGAGCCCCCCCAGCGGGGCACGCAGTATTTT. The chain joins TRBV2 to TRBJ2-3; 7 bases line up with TRBD2. This CDR3 contains 15 residues. CDR1 is SNHLY, CDR2 FYNNEI, per germline. V gave up 3 bases and J gave up 9 bases; unmatched junction bases: 12.

This chain links TRBV7-9 with TRBJ1-6; the match to TRBD1 covers 8 bases. This CDR3 spans 17 amino acids. The V segment lost 4 bases and the J segment 3 bases; nucleotides outside the gene matches: 8. Per germline, CDR1 SEHNR and CDR2 FQNEAQ (reference sequence). The CDR3 loop is CASSYYRGLNYNSPLHF. In nucleotides, the CDR3 is TGTGCCAGCAGCTACTACAGGGGGTTAAACTATAATTCACCCCTCCACTTT.

The chain employs TRBV5-1 and TRBJ1-1; D is ambiguous. The CDR3 consists of 14 residues. The V gene lost 2 bases and the J gene lost 1 base, with 9 bases spanning the gap. CDR1 is SGHRS, CDR2 YFSETQ, per germline. CDR3 coding DNA: TGCGCCAGCAGCTTTCACGGGCAGAACACTGAAGCTTTCTTT. Translated: CASSFHGQNTEAFF. Full variable domain (remainder filled in from reference TRBV5-1 and TRBJ1-1): KAGVTQTPRYLIKTRGQQVTLSCSPISGHRSVSWYQQTPGQGLQFLFEYFSETQRNKGNFPGRFSGRQFSNSRSEMNVSTLELGDSALYLCASSFHGQNTEAFFGQGTRLTVV.

This clonotype was recorded a few times. This chain links TRBV5-1 with TRBJ1-1, with 7 bases lining up with TRBD1. Trimming at V came to 6 bases and at J to 0 bases, leaving 11 bases not matched to a gene. The CDR3 is 16 amino acids. Germline values: CDR1 SGHRS, CDR2 YFSETQ. CDR3 sequence: CASNRDSDFMNTEAFF. The CDR3 region has the DNA TGCGCCAGCAACCGGGACAGCGACTTCATGAACACTGAAGCTTTCTTT.

Only a few counts were recorded for this clonotype. The chain combines TRBV10-3 with TRBJ1-1, with 7 bases matching TRBD1. This CDR3 comprises 13 residues. CDR1 is ENHRY, CDR2 SYGVKD, per germline. Trimming at V came to 9 bases and at J to 0 bases, leaving 4 bases not matched to a gene. The CDR3 coding sequence is TGTGCCATGAGACAGGGCGTGAACACTGAAGCTTTCTTT. Protein product: CAMRQGVNTEAFF.

This clonotype was detected a few times. The chain uses TRBV6-1 and TRBJ1-1; D is uncertain. Deletions cut 8 bases from V and 0 bases from J, with 4 bases between. Germline loops: CDR1 MNHNS, CDR2 SASEGT. CDR3 length equals 11 residues. The CDR3 loop is CASDLNTEAFF. CDR3 DNA sequence: TGTGCCAGCGATCTGAACACTGAAGCTTTCTTT.

This CDR3 is CSVGTGSSDTQYF. CDR3 in DNA: TGCAGCGTTGGGACAGGTTCTTCAGATACGCAGTATTTT. The rearrangement joins TRBV29-1 to TRBJ2-3, with 7 bases matching TRBD1. V shed 4 bases and J 4 bases; nucleotides not matched to a gene: 5. This CDR3 region has 13 residues. Germline V gene data show CDR1 as SQVTM and CDR2 as ANQGSEA.

In this sample, this clonotype turned up a few times. V and J are TRBV24-1 and TRBJ2-3; 12 nucleotides align to TRBD2. Germline V gene sequence: CDR1 KGHDR, CDR2 SFDVKD. The CDR3 totals 15 residues. Trimming cost V 2 bases and J 9 bases; bases outside gene matches: 5. CDR3 loop: CATSDSTSGGFTQYF. For the CDR3, the DNA is TGTGCCACCAGTGATTCTACTAGCGGGGGGTTCACGCAGTATTTT.

The rearrangement links TRBV29-1 to TRBJ1-1, with 7 bases matching TRBD1. The CDR3 is made up of 14 amino acids. The J segment lost 1 base and the V segment lost 1 base, leaving 3 bases of the junction unmatched. Per the germline V gene, CDR1 is SQVTM and CDR2 is ANQGSEA. The chain's CDR3 is CSVEATGTNTEAFF. In DNA form, the CDR3 reads TGCAGCGTTGAAGCGACAGGGACGAACACTGAAGCTTTCTTT.

The chain has TRBV5-1 and TRBJ2-2, with a tentative D call TRBD1 (6 bases). CDR3 size: 15 residues. Germline CDR1 is SGHRS and CDR2 is YFSETQ. V was trimmed by 1 base and J by 3 bases, leaving 10 bases between them. CDR3 sequence: CASSLLGQYTGELFF. The CDR3 coding sequence is TGCGCCAGCAGCTTGCTCGGACAGTACACCGGGGAGCTGTTTTTT.

In its sample, this clonotype was seen many times. The chain is built from TRBV20-1 and TRBJ2-1, with a tentative D call TRBD2 (6 bases). V lost 3 bases and J lost 5, with 32 bases in between. Germline V gene sequence: CDR1 DFQATT, CDR2 SNEGSKA (reference sequence). This CDR3 comprises 20 residues. CDR3 nucleotide sequence: TGCAGTGCTAGCTCGACTAGTGGGCGTCCACAACACCAGAACGACAATGAGCAGTTCTTC. It is translated as CSASSTSGRPQHQNDNEQFF.

The chain combines TRBV3-1 with TRBJ2-2, with D perhaps given as TRBD1 or TRBD2 (5 bases each). This CDR3 is built from 13 residues. CDR1 and CDR2 (germline): LGHDT, YNNKEL (reference sequence). V lost 4 bases, J lost 5 bases, and 8 bases lay in between. CDR3 sequence (DNA): TGTGCCAGCAGCCGAGGGGAAACCGGGGAGCTGTTTTTT. It translates to CASSRGETGELFF.

This chain links TRBV10-3 with TRBJ1-1, with D possibly TRBD1 on 6 matching bases. Germline V gene lookup returns CDR1 ENHRY and CDR2 SYGVKD. V was clipped by 4 bases and J by 1 base, with 13 bases between them. The CDR3 extends over 15 amino acids. CDR3 in DNA: TGTGCCATCAGTGCCGCACCGGGACAGAACACTGAAGCTTTCTTT. Translation: CAISAAPGQNTEAFF.

The J gene is TRBJ1-6, the V gene TRBV11-2; a possible D gene is TRBD1 (6 bases). This CDR3 comprises 17 residues. The ends were cut back, 4 bases at V and 7 bases at J, with 20 bases in the middle. Per the germline V gene, CDR1 is SGHAT and CDR2 is FQNNGV. This CDR3 is CASSSPAGVLSNSPLHF. CDR3 DNA sequence: TGTGCCAGCAGCTCCCCTGCAGGGGTATTATCCAATTCACCCCTCCACTTT. The variable domain in full, with the rest retrieved from reference TRBV11-2 and TRBJ1-6, is EAGVAQSPRYKIIEKRQSVAFWCNPISGHATLYWYQQILGQGPKLLIQFQNNGVVDDSQLPKDRFSAERLKGVDSTLKIQPAKLEDSAVYLCASSSPAGVLSNSPLHFGNGTRLTVT.

The rearrangement joins TRBV12-3 or TRBV12-4 to TRBJ1-2; the D gene is possibly TRBD1 (5 bases). This CDR3 is built from 12 residues. Trimming cost V 6 bases and J 7 bases, with 12 bases left between them. CDR3 bases: TGTGCCAGCAGGCCCTGGGGGTCTGGCTACACCTTC. Translating it yields CASRPWGSGYTF.

This clonotype was observed a handful of times. The chain is built from TRBV20-1 and TRBJ1-1, with a weak D call TRBD1 (6 bases). V lost 8 bases and J lost 2, with 18 bases in between. CDR3 length: 14 residues. CDR1 DFQATT and CDR2 SNEGSKA come from the germline V gene (reference sequence). The CDR3, as DNA: TGCAGTTCTATAAGAGGACAGATAAACACTGAAGCTTTCTTT. Translation gives CSSIRGQINTEAFF.

The rearrangement joins TRBV25-1 to TRBJ1-6; D is uncertain. The CDR3 contains 14 residues. Germline V gene sequence: CDR1 MGHDK, CDR2 SYGVNS. The germline V and J ends were trimmed by 3 bases and 4 bases, with 7 bases remaining between them. The CDR3 DNA is TGTGCCAGCAGTGAGCGGCAGTATAATTCACCCCTCCACTTT. It encodes CASSERQYNSPLHF.

In this sample, this clonotype turned up a few times. This chain uses TRBV6-5 with TRBJ1-2, with 9 bases that match TRBD1. The germline gives CDR1 MNHEY, CDR2 SVGAGI. CDR3 size: 13 residues. The trim removed 2 bases at V and 6 bases at J, leaving 1 base unmatched. CDR3 DNA sequence: TGTGCCAGCAGTTACCGGACAGGGGATGGCTACACCTTC. It codes for CASSYRTGDGYTF.

The J gene is TRBJ2-5, the V gene TRBV20-1, with D unresolved. In germline, CDR1 is DFQATT, CDR2 SNEGSKA (reference sequence). This CDR3 has 16 amino acids. Trimming took off 6 bases at V and 2 bases at J, with 22 bases between the two ends. The CDR3 region is CSATHYDKLLQETQYF. The DNA of the CDR3 is TGCAGTGCCACGCATTACGACAAGTTATTACAAGAGACCCAGTACTTC.

This clonotype was seen repeatedly, ten times or more. J is TRBJ1-1 and V is TRBV7-9, with a weak D call TRBD1 (6 bases). The CDR3 spans 17 residues. Germline CDR1 reads SEHNR; CDR2 reads FQNEAQ (reference sequence). V was shortened by 5 bases and J by 1 base, with 20 bases between the two germline ends. CDR3 bases: TGTGCCAGCAGCCCCCTGGACAGTCTCCTGGGGAACACTGAAGCTTTCTTT. It encodes CASSPLDSLLGNTEAFF.

The chain joins TRBV4-1 to TRBJ1-1, with no clear D. The germline gives CDR1 MGHRA, CDR2 YSYEKL. V shed 2 bases and J shed 7 bases, with 11 bases lying between them. The length of the CDR3 is 13 residues. CDR3 in amino acids: CASSQPNRNEAFF. The CDR3 DNA follows: TGCGCCAGCAGCCAACCAAATCGTAATGAAGCTTTCTTT.

V gene TRBV29-1 combines with J gene TRBJ1-2; 7 bases match TRBD1. Germline loops: CDR1 SQVTM, CDR2 ANQGSEA. Trimming removed 6 bases from V and 2 bases from J; junction bases left unmatched: 12. CDR3 length: 15 amino acids. CDR3 protein: CSVEQRDRSNYGYTF. The CDR3 nucleotides read TGCAGCGTAGAACAGAGGGACAGATCGAACTATGGCTACACCTTC.

This chain joins TRBV20-1 and TRBJ1-2, with D possibly TRBD1 on 5 matching bases. V shed 3 bases and J shed 3 bases, with 8 bases lying between them. The CDR3 runs 12 residues. Germline CDR1 DFQATT, CDR2 SNEGSKA (reference sequence). CDR3 amino acids: CSARIGDYGYTF. CDR3 DNA sequence: TGCAGTGCTAGGATAGGGGACTATGGCTACACCTTC.

This clonotype was observed a handful of times. This chain joins TRBV4-1 and TRBJ1-2; 10 bases are shared with TRBD1. The CDR3 has 17 residues. Trimming removed 0 bases from V and 8 bases from J; junction bases left unmatched: 12. Germline-derived CDR1 and CDR2 are MGHRA and YSYEKL. The CDR3 DNA follows: TGCGCCAGCAGCCAAGATCCCGGGACAGGGGTTTTGGGAGGCTACACCTTC. It is translated as CASSQDPGTGVLGGYTF.

The CDR3 here is CASSQALGGGGADTQYF. CDR3 DNA: TGTGCCAGCAGCCAAGCCCTCGGAGGAGGTGGGGCAGATACGCAGTATTTT. The rearrangement uses TRBV4-2 and TRBJ2-3, with D possibly being TRBD2 (5 bases). The CDR3 extends over 17 amino acids. V shed 1 base and J shed 4 bases, with 18 bases lying between them. Germline V gives CDR1 LGHNA, CDR2 YNFKEQ.

The genes are TRBV12-3 or TRBV12-4 and TRBJ2-6; no clear D. Trimming stripped 3 bases from V and 9 bases from J, with 18 bases between. The CDR3 extends over 16 amino acids. The chain's CDR3 is CASSFMGYTGDNVLTF. The CDR3 region has the DNA TGTGCCAGCAGTTTTATGGGGTATACCGGAGACAACGTCCTGACTTTC.

V gene TRBV12-3 or TRBV12-4 combines with J gene TRBJ1-1; no clear D. This CDR3 is 13 amino acids long. Trimming took 8 bases from V and 0 from J, leaving 10 bases between them. The CDR3 here is CASFMDVNTEAFF. The CDR3 nucleotides read TGTGCCAGCTTTATGGACGTGAACACTGAAGCTTTCTTT.

V is TRBV29-1 and J is TRBJ2-2; TRBD1 matches 8 bases. Germline V lookup: CDR1 SQVTM, CDR2 ANQGSEA. With 0 bases clipped from V and 7 bases from J, the junction kept 10 bases outside the gene matches. This CDR3 spans 16 amino acids. DNA for the CDR3: TGCAGCGTTGAAGATGACGGGACAGGACACATCGGGGAGCTGTTTTTT. Protein sequence: CSVEDDGTGHIGELFF.

A few counts support this clonotype. This rearrangement joins TRBV28 to TRBJ2-3; D is ambiguous. V lost 3 bases and J lost 1, with 11 bases in between. The CDR3 spans 15 residues. Germline values: CDR1 MDHEN, CDR2 SYDVKM. The CDR3: CASSFSQPGTDTQYF. For the CDR3, the DNA is TGTGCCAGCAGTTTTTCGCAACCCGGCACAGATACGCAGTATTTT.